This T cell receptor beta chain was captured by sequencing in a study of vaccination and CD4 T cells after COVID-19. The wider study: For each participant, vaccination comprised two doses of either the BNT162b2 or the mRNA-1273 vaccine. Sampling post-COVID took place a median around 99 days after diagnosis (range 35 to 161).

The treatment: roughly 10-day PBMC culture with coronavirus spike peptide pools or control peptides (ViraFEST assay). Collection of the unexposed donor's CD4+ T cells took place before the COVID-19 pandemic (2011-2018). Once cultured about 9 days, CD4+ T cells underwent isolation by negative selection. As regards this clonotype: As yet, its antigen is unknown.

CDR3 length: 18 residues. Germline trimming cut 5 bases from V and 2 bases from J; bases unmatched to any gene: 10. Germline values: CDR1 SGHVS, CDR2 FQNEAQ. Once obtained from cultured CD4+ T cells, the DNA was sequenced using the Oncomine TCR Beta short-read assay. The genomic DNA was obtained from cultured CD4+ T cells by extraction with the QIAamp micro DNA kit. In TCRdb, the PCR reads were re-called with MiXCR into one record per CDR3 protein. The data hold about 8,900 distinct CDR3 sequences, with 28% observed a single time. The TCR originated in a human donor in good health. The sample consisted of CD4+ T cells from blood, cultured in vitro. J is TRBJ2-1 and V is TRBV7-8; 12 bases line up with TRBD2. The CDR3 region has the DNA TGTGCCAGCAGCGCTAGGACTAGCGGGATGAGGACCTACAATGAGCAGTTCTTC. Protein product: CASSARTSGMRTYNEQFF.